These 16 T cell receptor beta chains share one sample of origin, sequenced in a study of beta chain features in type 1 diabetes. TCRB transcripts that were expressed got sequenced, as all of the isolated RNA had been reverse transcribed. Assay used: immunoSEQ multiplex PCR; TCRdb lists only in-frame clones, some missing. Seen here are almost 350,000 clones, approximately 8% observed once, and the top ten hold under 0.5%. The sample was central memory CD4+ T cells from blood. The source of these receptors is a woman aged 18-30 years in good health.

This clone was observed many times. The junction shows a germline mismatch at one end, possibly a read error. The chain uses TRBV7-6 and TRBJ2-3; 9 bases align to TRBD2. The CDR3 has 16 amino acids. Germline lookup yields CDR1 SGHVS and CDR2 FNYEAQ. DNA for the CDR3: TGTGCCAGCAGTTTAGGGGGCGGGAGGGCCCAAGATACGCAGTATTTT. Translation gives CASSLGGGRAQDTQYF. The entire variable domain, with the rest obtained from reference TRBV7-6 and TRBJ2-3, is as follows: GAGVSQSPRYKVTKRGQDVALRCDPISGHVSLYWYRQALGQGPEFLTYFNYEAQQDKSGLPNDRFSAERPEGSISTLTIQRTEQRDSAMYRCASSLGGGRAQDTQYFGPGTRLTVL.

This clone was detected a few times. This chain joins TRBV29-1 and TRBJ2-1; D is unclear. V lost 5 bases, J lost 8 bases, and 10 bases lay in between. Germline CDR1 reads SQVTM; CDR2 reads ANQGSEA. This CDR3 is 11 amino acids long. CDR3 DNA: TGCAGCGTTAGGGCGGTGGATGAGCAGTTCTTC. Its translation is CSVRAVDEQFF.

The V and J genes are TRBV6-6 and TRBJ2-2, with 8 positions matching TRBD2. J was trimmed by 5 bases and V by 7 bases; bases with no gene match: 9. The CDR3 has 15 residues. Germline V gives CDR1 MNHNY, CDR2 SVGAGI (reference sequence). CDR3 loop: CASNSRTSKTGELFF. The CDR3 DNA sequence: TGTGCCAGCAACTCCCGGACTAGCAAGACCGGGGAGCTGTTTTTT.

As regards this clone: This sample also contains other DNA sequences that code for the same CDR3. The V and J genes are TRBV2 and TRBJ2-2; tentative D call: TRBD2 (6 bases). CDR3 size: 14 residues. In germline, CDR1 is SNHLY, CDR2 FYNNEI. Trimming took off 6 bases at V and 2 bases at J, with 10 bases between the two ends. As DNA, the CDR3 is TGTGCCAGCAGGGGGACTTCAAACACCGGGGAGCTGTTTTTT. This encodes CASRGTSNTGELFF.

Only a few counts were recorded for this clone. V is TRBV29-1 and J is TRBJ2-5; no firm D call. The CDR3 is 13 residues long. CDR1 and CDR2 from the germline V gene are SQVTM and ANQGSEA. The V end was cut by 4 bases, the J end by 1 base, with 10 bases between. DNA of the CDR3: TGCAGCGTTGGTACCGGGCCCCAAGAGACCCAGTACTTC. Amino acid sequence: CSVGTGPQETQYF.

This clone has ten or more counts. The CDR3 here is CATSRDRTTGREQFF. CDR3 nucleotides: TGTGCCACCAGCAGAGATCGAACAACGGGACGGGAGCAGTTCTTC. The chain carries TRBV15 and TRBJ2-1; possibly TRBD1 or TRBD2 for D (5 bases each). V gave up 0 bases and J gave up 10 bases, with 16 bases separating them. Germline V CDR1 and CDR2: LNHNV, YYDKDF (reference sequence). This CDR3 comprises 15 residues.

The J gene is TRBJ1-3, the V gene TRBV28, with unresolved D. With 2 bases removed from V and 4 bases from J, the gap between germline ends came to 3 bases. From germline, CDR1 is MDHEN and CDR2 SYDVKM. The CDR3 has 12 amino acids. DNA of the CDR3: TGTGCCAGCAGTTTAGAGGGAAACACCATATATTTT. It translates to CASSLEGNTIYF.

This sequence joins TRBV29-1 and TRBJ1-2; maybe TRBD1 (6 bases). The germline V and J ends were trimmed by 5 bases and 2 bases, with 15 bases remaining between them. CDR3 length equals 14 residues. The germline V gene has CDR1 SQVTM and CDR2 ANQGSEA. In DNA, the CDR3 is TGCAGCGTTTCGGGGAGGGGGAGAAACTATGGCTACACCTTC. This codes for CSVSGRGRNYGYTF.

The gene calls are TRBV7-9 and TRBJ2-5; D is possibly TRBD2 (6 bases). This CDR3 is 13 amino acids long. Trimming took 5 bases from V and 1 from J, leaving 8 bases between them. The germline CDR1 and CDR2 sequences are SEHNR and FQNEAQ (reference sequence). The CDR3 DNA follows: TGTGCCAGCAGCCCACTAGCCCAAGAGACCCAGTACTTC. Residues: CASSPLAQETQYF.

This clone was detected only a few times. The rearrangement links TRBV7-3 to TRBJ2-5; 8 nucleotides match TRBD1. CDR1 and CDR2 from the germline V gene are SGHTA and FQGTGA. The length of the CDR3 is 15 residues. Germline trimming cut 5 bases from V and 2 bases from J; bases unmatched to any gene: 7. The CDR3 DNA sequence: TGTGCCAGCAGCCAAAACAGGGGGGATCAAGAGACCCAGTACTTC. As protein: CASSQNRGDQETQYF.

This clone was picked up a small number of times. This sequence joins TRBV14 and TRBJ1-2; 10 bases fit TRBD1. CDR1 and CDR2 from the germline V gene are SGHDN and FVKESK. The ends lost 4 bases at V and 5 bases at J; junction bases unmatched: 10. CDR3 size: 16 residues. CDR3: CASSLTQTGGWYGYTF. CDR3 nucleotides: TGTGCCAGCAGCCTCACCCAGACAGGGGGCTGGTATGGCTACACCTTC. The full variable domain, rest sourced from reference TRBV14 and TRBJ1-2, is EAGVTQFPSHSVIEKGQTVTLRCDPISGHDNLYWYRRVMGKEIKFLLHFVKESKQDESGMPNNRFLAERTGGTYSTLKVQPAELEDSGVYFCASSLTQTGGWYGYTFGSGTRLTVV.

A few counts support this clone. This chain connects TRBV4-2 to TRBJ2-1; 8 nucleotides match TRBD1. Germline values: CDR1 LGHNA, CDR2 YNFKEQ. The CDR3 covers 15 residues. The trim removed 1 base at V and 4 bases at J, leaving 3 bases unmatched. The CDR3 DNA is TGTGCCAGCAGCCAAGGACAGGGGTCTTACAATGAGCAGTTCTTC. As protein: CASSQGQGSYNEQFF.

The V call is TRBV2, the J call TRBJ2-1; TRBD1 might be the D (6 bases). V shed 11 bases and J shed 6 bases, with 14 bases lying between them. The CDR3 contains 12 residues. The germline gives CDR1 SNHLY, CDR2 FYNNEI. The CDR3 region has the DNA TGTGCCGTTAAGGACAGCGGCAATGAGCAGTTCTTC. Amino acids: CAVKDSGNEQFF.

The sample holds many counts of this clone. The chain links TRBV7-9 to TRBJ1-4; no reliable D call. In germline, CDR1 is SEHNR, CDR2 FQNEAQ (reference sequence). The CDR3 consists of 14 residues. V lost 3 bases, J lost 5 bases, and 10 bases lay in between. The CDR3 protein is CASSFNHINEKLFF. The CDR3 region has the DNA TGTGCCAGCAGCTTCAACCACATCAATGAAAAACTGTTTTTT.

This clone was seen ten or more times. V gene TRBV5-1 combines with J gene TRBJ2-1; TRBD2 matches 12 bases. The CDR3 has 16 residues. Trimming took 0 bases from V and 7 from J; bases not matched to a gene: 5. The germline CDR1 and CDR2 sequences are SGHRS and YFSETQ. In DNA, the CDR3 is TGCGCCAGCAGCTTGGAATATGGACTAGCGGGGAATGAGCAGTTCTTC. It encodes CASSLEYGLAGNEQFF. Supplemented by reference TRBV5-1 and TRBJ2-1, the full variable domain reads KAGVTQTPRYLIKTRGQQVTLSCSPISGHRSVSWYQQTPGQGLQFLFEYFSETQRNKGNFPGRFSGRQFSNSRSEMNVSTLELGDSALYLCASSLEYGLAGNEQFFGPGTRLTVL.

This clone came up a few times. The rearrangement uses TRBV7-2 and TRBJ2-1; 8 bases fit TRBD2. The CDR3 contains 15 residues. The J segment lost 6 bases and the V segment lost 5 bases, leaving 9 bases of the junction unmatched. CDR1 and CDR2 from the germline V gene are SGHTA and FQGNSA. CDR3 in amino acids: CASSLAGGLPNEQFF. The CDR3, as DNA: TGTGCCAGCAGCCTCGCGGGGGGTTTACCCAATGAGCAGTTCTTC.